The sequence of this TCR beta chain was determined in a study of T cell responses to AZD1222 COVID-19 vaccine. Regarding the study as a whole: CD4 TCRs covered the whole spike, strongest at regions 160-218 and 743-854. It was only 6 or 7 AZD1222 recipients who were seropositive at baseline. As reported, nearly half of all spike-specific TCRs target variant regions that are unmutated.

This clone was recorded once. The antigen is not known. V shed 6 bases and J shed 1 base, with 9 bases lying between them. The CDR3 covers 13 residues. Germline V gives CDR1 LNHDA, CDR2 SQIVND (reference sequence). Sequenced by immunoSEQ multiplex PCR; TCRdb stores in-frame clones only, minus some. Of 90,000 to 100,000 clones in the sample, around 90% were seen once. Sequenced here: peripheral blood, sampled on day 0 of AZD1222 vaccination. The gene calls are TRBV19 and TRBJ1-1; D call uncertain. This TCR came from an adult in good health. The CDR3 is CASRDPANTEAFF. DNA for the CDR3: TGTGCCAGTAGGGACCCGGCGAACACTGAAGCTTTCTTT.